The rows below give T cell receptor beta chains drawn from one sample of a study of pediatric ulcerative colitis. TCRdb keeps only in-frame clones here, not all; method: immunoSEQ multiplex PCR. This table holds about 36,000 clones, 73% found once. Sequenced input: gut tissue. These receptors all stem from a boy aged 5-17 years with moderate ulcerative colitis. Each CDR3 is given with its conserved first and last residue. A D gene is named only where the DNA matches it firmly. Size values are once, few and many counts, or a class for expanded clones, and some rows have none.

TRBV2	TRBJ2-3	TRBD2	once	CAILSGSMTDTQYF	TGTGCCATCTTAAGCGGGAGTATGACAGATACGCAGTATTTT
TRBV4-1	TRBJ2-2	NA	once	CASSQTGGRGRVTGELFF	TGCGCCAGCAGCCAAACCGGAGGCAGGGGTCGGGTCACCGGGGAGCTGTTTTTT
TRBV4-2	TRBJ2-7	TRBD1	NA	CASSQQSSGTGAYEQYF	TGTGCCAGCAGCCAGCAGAGCTCCGGGACAGGGGCCTACGAGCAGTACTTC
TRBV11-3	TRBJ2-3	NA	once	CASSLASGTDTQYF	TGTGCCAGCAGCTTAGCATCGGGCACAGATACGCAGTATTTT
TRBV6-5	TRBJ1-1	NA	few	CASSYQRNTEAFF	TGTGCCAGCAGCTACCAGAGGAACACTGAAGCTTTCTTT
TRBV5-8	TRBJ2-1	TRBD1	NA	CASSLAWGTDSYNEQFF	TGTGCCAGCAGCTTGGCCTGGGGGACAGACTCCTACAATGAGCAGTTCTTC
TRBV19	TRBJ2-1	TRBD1	NA	CASSSFGTGGNEQFF	TGTGCCAGTAGTAGCTTCGGGACAGGGGGCAATGAGCAGTTCTTC
TRBV30	TRBJ1-6	TRBD1	few	CAWATGGANSPLHF	TGTGCCTGGGCGACAGGGGGCGCTAATTCACCCCTCCACTTT
TRBV6-6	TRBJ1-2	NA	NA	CASSPRGYGYTF	TGTGCCAGCAGCCCCCGGGGCTATGGCTACACCTTC
TRBV30	TRBJ1-5	TRBD1	NA	CAWSFQGDQPQHF	TGTGCCTGGAGTTTCCAGGGGGATCAGCCCCAGCATTTT
TRBV6-6	TRBJ1-6	NA	few	CASRRQQLNSPLHF	TGTGCCAGCAGGCGACAGCAGCTTAATTCACCCCTCCACTTT
TRBV5-1	TRBJ2-1	TRBD2	NA	CASSLVPGLAGAGEQFF	TGCGCCAGCAGCTTAGTACCGGGACTAGCGGGAGCGGGTGAGCAGTTCTTC
TRBV9	TRBJ1-5	NA	NA	CASSVGTASNQPQHF	TGTGCCAGCAGCGTAGGGACAGCTAGCAATCAGCCCCAGCATTTT
TRBV21-1	TRBJ1-5	NA	few	CARWSNQPQHF	TGTGCCCGTTGGAGCAATCAGCCCCAGCATTTT
TRBV5-1	TRBJ2-1	TRBD2	NA	CASSPGLAGGYLSYNEQFF	TGCGCCAGCAGCCCCGGACTAGCGGGAGGTTACCTATCCTACAATGAGCAGTTCTTC
TRBV7-2	TRBJ1-2	NA	NA	CASSFESYGYTF	TGTGCCAGCAGCTTCGAGAGCTATGGCTACACCTTC
TRBV2	TRBJ2-3	NA	medium-sized	CASLAPTDDTQYF	TGTGCCAGCTTAGCCCCGACGGATGATACGCAGTATTTT
TRBV2	TRBJ2-5	NA	NA	CASSVSGTRETQYF	TGTGCCAGCAGTGTGTCCGGGACACGAGAGACCCAGTACTTC
TRBV18	TRBJ1-1	NA	NA	CASSHYGGTDTEAFF	TGTGCCAGCTCACATTACGGGGGGACGGACACTGAAGCTTTCTTT
TRBV30	TRBJ2-7	NA	few	CAWSVASGNRYF	NA
TRBV27	TRBJ1-1	NA	NA	CASSNGRLSNTEAFF	TGTGCCAGCAGTAACGGCAGACTTTCGAACACTGAAGCTTTCTTT
TRBV6-1	TRBJ1-2	NA	NA	CASSEVAGEGYGYTF	TGTGCCAGCAGTGAAGTGGCAGGGGAAGGGTATGGCTACACCTTC
TRBV4-2	TRBJ1-1	NA	NA	CASSQDQAGPVNTEAFF	TGTGCCAGCAGCCAAGATCAGGCGGGACCCGTGAACACTGAAGCTTTCTTT
TRBV6-1	TRBJ1-2	NA	few	CASSSGGAFTYGYTF	TGTGCCAGCAGTAGCGGAGGGGCGTTCACCTATGGCTACACCTTC
TRBV5-4	TRBJ1-2	NA	NA	CASSPAGAFYGYTF	TGTGCCAGCAGCCCCGCAGGGGCCTTCTATGGCTACACCTTC
TRBV12-5	TRBJ2-3	TRBD2	NA	CASGLVTSGHTDTQYF	TGTGCTAGTGGTTTGGTGACTAGCGGGCATACAGATACGCAGTATTTT
TRBV11-2	TRBJ2-7	NA	NA	CASSRGGGEQYF	TGTGCCAGCAGCCGTGGGGGTGGCGAGCAGTACTTC
TRBV6-1	TRBJ2-2	NA	NA	CASSADRAGELFF	TGTGCCAGCAGTGCGGACAGAGCCGGGGAGCTGTTTTTT
TRBV7-2	TRBJ1-6	TRBD1	NA	CASSFRTGGDNSPLHF	TGTGCCAGCAGCTTCCGCACAGGGGGCGATAATTCACCCCTCCACTTT
TRBV9	TRBJ1-2	NA	NA	CASSARGLGYGYTF	TGTGCCAGCAGCGCGCGGGGCTTGGGCTATGGCTACACCTTC
TRBV11-2	TRBJ1-3	TRBD1	few	CASGQANSGNTIYF	TGTGCCAGTGGACAGGCAAACTCTGGAAACACCATATATTTT
TRBV19	TRBJ1-2	TRBD1	once	CASSLQGLDGYTF	TGTGCCAGTAGTTTACAGGGGCTGGATGGCTACACCTTC
TRBV5-1	TRBJ2-7	TRBD2	NA	CASSLVKAAGGLLYEQYF	TGCGCCAGCAGCTTGGTGAAGGCGGCGGGAGGGCTCCTCTACGAGCAGTACTTC
TRBV18	TRBJ2-7	TRBD2	NA	CASSPGGGQTYEQYF	TGTGCCAGCTCGCCCGGGGGGGGGCAGACCTACGAGCAGTACTTC
TRBV6-1	TRBJ1-1	TRBD1	NA	CASSEGDRLWTEAFF	TGTGCCAGCAGTGAAGGGGACAGGCTTTGGACTGAAGCTTTCTTT
TRBV7-2	TRBJ2-7	TRBD2	NA	CASSSRTSGTNEQYF	TGTGCCAGCAGCTCAAGGACTAGCGGTACAAACGAGCAGTACTTC
TRBV5-6	TRBJ2-7	NA	NA	CASSLAVFAYEQYF	TGTGCCAGCAGCTTGGCGGTATTTGCCTACGAGCAGTACTTC
TRBV5-1	TRBJ2-3	NA	NA	CASSFSDNTQYF	TGCGCCAGCAGCTTTAGCGACAATACGCAGTATTTT
TRBV28	TRBJ2-7	NA	NA	CASRPNPGGQRNEQYF	TGTGCCAGCAGACCCAATCCCGGGGGACAAAGGAACGAGCAGTACTTC
TRBV11-3	TRBJ1-1	TRBD1	NA	CASSLGPPGQGYTEAFF	TGTGCCAGCAGCTTAGGGCCGCCGGGACAGGGGTACACTGAAGCTTTCTTT
TRBV18	TRBJ2-3	TRBD2	NA	CASSSDPVAGSRYTQYF	TGTGCCAGCTCATCTGATCCGGTAGCGGGCTCAAGATATACGCAGTATTTT
TRBV18	TRBJ1-5	NA	few	CASSDTGYSNQPQHF	TGTGCCAGCTCAGACACAGGGTATAGCAATCAGCCCCAGCATTTT
TRBV6-4	TRBJ1-4	NA	once	CASSDRFGEKLFF	TGTGCCAGCAGTGACAGGTTTGGTGAAAAACTGTTTTTT